The rows below give T cell receptor beta chains drawn from one sample of a study of T cells in Graves' hyperthyroidism and ophthalmopathy. In TCRdb, the multiplex PCR reads were re-called with MiXCR into one record per CDR3 protein. Of 600,000 or so distinct CDR3 sequences in the sample, 14% were seen once. Sequencing was carried out using blood. The receptor source for this set is a woman aged 18-29 years with Graves' ophthalmopathy. CDR3s include the opening cysteine and the closing phenylalanine or tryptophan. A D gene is named only where the DNA matches it firmly. Size is stated for part of the rows, as once, few or many counts, or as a class when the clone is expanded.

>TRBV12-3/TRBV12-4|TRBD2|many|TRBJ2-7
CASSMTSGSFYEQYF
TGTGCCAGCAGTATGACTAGCGGGAGTTTTTACGAGCAGTACTTC
>TRBV19|TRBD1|-|TRBJ1-1
CASSTQQGVVTEAFF
TGTGCCAGTAGTACCCAACAGGGGGTAGTCACTGAAGCTTTCTTT
>TRBV20-1|TRBD1|many|TRBJ2-3
CSTHVRGRVTYGADTQYF
TGCAGTACTCATGTAAGGGGGCGCGTAACTTATGGAGCAGATACGCAGTATTTT
>TRBV27|-|many|TRBJ1-6
CASSLSKAGRIDSPLHF
TGTGCCAGCAGTTTATCGAAGGCGGGACGAATAGATTCACCCCTCCACTTT
>TRBV12-3/TRBV12-4|TRBD2|many|TRBJ2-1
CASNNNRGTSGANEQFF
TGTGCCAGCAACAACAATAGGGGGACTAGCGGTGCAAATGAGCAGTTCTTC
>TRBV27|-|many|TRBJ1-5
CASSLGGIKVVIRNQPQHF
TGTGCCAGCAGTTTGGGGGGCATTAAGGTGGTGATCCGGAATCAGCCCCAGCATTTT
>TRBV9|TRBD2|-|TRBJ2-1
CASSVWSGSSNEQFF
TGTGCCAGCAGCGTATGGAGCGGGAGCTCGAATGAGCAGTTCTTC
>TRBV18|-|many|TRBJ1-5
CASSPGLGIDQPQHF
TGTGCCAGCTCACCGGGTTTGGGGATCGACCAGCCCCAGCATTTT
>TRBV27|-|many|TRBJ1-2
CASSFSGGANGYTF
TGTGCCAGCAGTTTTTCCGGCGGTGCTAATGGCTACACCTTC
>TRBV4-3|TRBD1|few|TRBJ2-2
CASSQGGQGAGELFF
TGCGCCAGCAGCCAAGGAGGTCAGGGGGCCGGGGAGCTGTTTTTT
>TRBV10-3|-|few|TRBJ1-6
CAISESRSPLHF
TGTGCCATCAGTGAATCGAGGTCACCCCTCCACTTT
>TRBV2|TRBD1|many|TRBJ2-5
CASSGQHRGQETQYF
TGTGCCAGCAGTGGGCAGCACAGGGGCCAAGAGACCCAGTACTTC
>TRBV25-1|-|many|TRBJ1-4
CASSVLDSNEKLFF
TGTGCCAGCAGTGTACTAGACTCTAATGAAAAACTGTTTTTT
>TRBV29-1|TRBD2|-|TRBJ2-7
CSVEAHSGPSYEQYF
TGCAGCGTTGAAGCCCATAGCGGGCCATCCTACGAGCAGTACTTC
>TRBV7-8|TRBD1|many|TRBJ1-1
CASSWTGDGVAFF
TGTGCCAGCAGCTGGACAGGGGATGGAGTAGCTTTCTTT
>TRBV4-1|TRBD2|few|TRBJ2-7
CAAGGTYEQYF
TGCGCGGCGGGAGGAACCTACGAGCAGTACTTC
>TRBV27|TRBD2|many|TRBJ2-2
CASSLSRSSGSSTSKTGELFF
TGTGCCAGCAGTTTATCGAGGTCTAGCGGGAGTTCCACTTCTAAAACCGGGGAGCTGTTTTTT
>TRBV6-2/TRBV6-3|-|few|TRBJ2-2
CASSRLSNTGELFF
TGTGCCAGCAGTCGTCTTTCTAACACCGGGGAGCTGTTTTTT
>TRBV28|-|-|TRBJ1-5
CASRHIRPPLWGYSNQPQHF
TGTGCCAGCAGACACATTAGACCCCCACTTTGGGGTTATAGCAATCAGCCCCAGCATTTT
>TRBV12-5|-|many|TRBJ2-3
CASGLLKTGRDTQYF
TGTGCTAGTGGTTTGCTTAAAACCGGGCGTGATACGCAGTATTTT
>TRBV7-9|-|many|TRBJ2-5
CASSLREGETQYF
TGTGCCAGCAGCTTACGAGAGGGAGAGACCCAGTACTTC
>TRBV27|-|many|TRBJ2-3
CASSFLGLRTDTQYF
TGTGCCAGCAGTTTTCTGGGTTTGAGGACAGATACGCAGTATTTT
>TRBV5-1|-|-|TRBJ2-3
CASSLGGTSPSTDTQYF
TGCGCCAGCAGCTTGGGGGGTACTAGCCCTAGCACAGATACGCAGTATTTT
>TRBV2|-|many|TRBJ2-7
CASVLSYEQYF
TGTGCCAGCGTTCTTTCCTACGAGCAGTACTTC
>TRBV24-1|TRBD1|many|TRBJ2-7
CATSAGGPDPGTGTYEQYF
TGTGCCACCAGTGCTGGGGGTCCCGATCCCGGGACAGGGACCTACGAGCAGTACTTC
>TRBV7-9|TRBD2|-|TRBJ2-2
CASSSGVVAGAGELFF
TGTGCCAGCAGCTCAGGGGTAGTAGCGGGAGCCGGGGAGCTGTTTTTT
>TRBV6-1|-|many|TRBJ2-2
CASSEPGQNTGELFF
TGTGCCAGCAGTGAACCGGGACAGAACACCGGGGAGCTGTTTTTT
>TRBV20-1|-|few|TRBJ1-4
CSANHRALGEKLFF
TGCAGTGCTAACCACAGGGCTCTGGGTGAAAAACTGTTTTTT
>TRBV29-1|TRBD1|-|TRBJ2-7
CNFRTGGQNEQYF
TGCAACTTTAGGACAGGGGGCCAAAACGAGCAGTACTTC
>TRBV7-9|TRBD2|many|TRBJ2-5
CASSHAGRAGSETQYF
TGTGCCAGCAGCCACGCCGGGAGGGCCGGATCGGAGACCCAGTACTTC
>TRBV19|TRBD1|few|TRBJ2-1
CASRTAGTGGRRSYNEQFF
TGTGCCAGTAGAACTGCCGGGACAGGGGGCCGAAGGTCCTACAATGAGCAGTTCTTC
>TRBV7-3|-|many|TRBJ2-1
CASSLNLLGLSSYNEQFF
TGTGCCAGCAGCTTAAATCTCCTAGGGTTAAGCTCCTACAATGAGCAGTTCTTC
>TRBV4-1|-|once|TRBJ2-1
CASSLPRHGTYNEQFF
TGCGCCAGCAGCCTCCCAAGGCACGGCACCTACAATGAGCAGTTCTTC
>TRBV3-1|-|many|TRBJ1-4
CASSQRELWGGEKLFF
TGTGCCAGCAGCCAAAGGGAGCTCTGGGGTGGGGAAAAACTGTTTTTT
>TRBV11-2|-|many|TRBJ2-1
CACAVDDTYNEQFF
TGTGCCTGCGCGGTCGATGACACCTACAATGAGCAGTTCTTC
>TRBV5-5|-|-|TRBJ1-4
CASSPGTRTNEKLFF
TGTGCCAGCAGCCCTGGGACCCGAACTAATGAAAAACTGTTTTTT
>TRBV3-1|-|many|TRBJ2-7
CASSQGGGSFYEQYF
TGTGCCAGCAGCCAAGGAGGCGGTTCGTTCTACGAGCAGTACTTC
>TRBV5-1|-|few|TRBJ1-4
CASSFQGNNEKLFF
TGCGCCAGCAGCTTCCAGGGCAATAATGAAAAACTGTTTTTT
>TRBV28|-|many|TRBJ2-1
CASSYPALEGNEQFF
TGTGCCAGCAGTTACCCAGCCCTAGAGGGCAATGAGCAGTTCTTC
>TRBV4-2|-|few|TRBJ2-1
CASSQVPEGLYNEQFF
TGTGCCAGCAGCCAAGTCCCCGAGGGCCTCTACAATGAGCAGTTCTTC
>TRBV11-3|-|many|TRBJ2-7
CASSSTWDTVSSYEQYF
TGTGCCAGCAGCTCTACCTGGGATACAGTGAGCTCCTACGAGCAGTACTTC
>TRBV6-1|-|few|TRBJ1-1
CASSPSAVQSTEAFF
TGTGCCAGCAGTCCCTCCGCCGTTCAGAGCACTGAAGCTTTCTTT
>TRBV4-3|TRBD2|-|TRBJ2-1
CASSQGGSIAGNNEQFF
TGCGCCAGCAGCCAGGGGGGTTCTATAGCGGGAAACAATGAGCAGTTCTTC
>TRBV24-1|-|-|TRBJ2-1
CATSDADFPELHEQFF
TGTGCCACCAGTGACGCCGACTTTCCCGAGCTTCATGAGCAGTTCTTC
>TRBV6-2/TRBV6-3|TRBD1|-|TRBJ2-1
CASSFRTGKVNEQFF
TGTGCCAGCAGCTTCAGGACAGGGAAGGTCAATGAGCAGTTCTTC
>TRBV9|TRBD1|many|TRBJ2-5
CASSAGQGDVETQYF
TGTGCCAGCAGCGCCGGACAGGGGGATGTGGAGACCCAGTACTTC
>TRBV5-1|TRBD1|-|TRBJ2-6
CASSLVLQGSSGANVLTF
TGCGCCAGCAGCTTGGTTTTACAGGGGAGCTCTGGGGCCAACGTCCTGACTTTC
>TRBV11-2|-|many|TRBJ2-1
CASSPIAATYNEQFF
TGTGCCAGCAGCCCTATAGCGGCCACATACAATGAGCAGTTCTTC
>TRBV20-1|TRBD1|many|TRBJ2-1
CSARESRTGSHNEQFF
TGCAGTGCTAGAGAGTCCCGGACAGGGAGTCACAATGAGCAGTTCTTC
>TRBV7-2|-|few|TRBJ1-5
CASSILQGAGQPQHF
TGTGCCAGCAGCATCCTTCAGGGAGCGGGTCAGCCCCAGCATTTT
>TRBV7-2|TRBD1|few|TRBJ2-3
CASSRRQGPDTQYF
TGTGCCAGCAGCCGGAGACAGGGCCCAGATACGCAGTATTTT
>TRBV10-3|-|many|TRBJ1-2
CAISAGSKSGYTF
TGTGCCATCAGCGCGGGGTCGAAGAGTGGCTACACCTTC
>TRBV20-1|TRBD1|-|TRBJ1-2
CSALTRQGNHGYTF
TGCAGTGCCCTCACCCGACAGGGGAACCATGGCTACACCTTC
>TRBV12-3/TRBV12-4|-|many|TRBJ2-3
CASSLGMGVAVLSTDTQYF
TGTGCCAGCAGTTTAGGGATGGGGGTGGCGGTCCTTAGCACAGATACGCAGTATTTT
>TRBV15|TRBD2|many|TRBJ2-1
CATSVGLAANNEQFF
TGTGCCACCAGCGTCGGACTAGCGGCCAACAATGAGCAGTTCTTC
>TRBV5-6|-|-|TRBJ1-4
CASSVRGNEKLFF
TGTGCCAGCAGCGTCCGGGGGAATGAAAAACTGTTTTTT
>TRBV29-1|-|-|TRBJ2-1
CSAVRSDSYNEQFF
TGCAGCGCCGTGCGGAGCGACTCCTACAATGAGCAGTTCTTC
>TRBV12-5|TRBD1|-|TRBJ2-2
CASGLGRGPGTGELFF
TGTGCTAGTGGTTTGGGCAGGGGGCCTGGCACCGGGGAGCTGTTTTTT
>TRBV19|TRBD1|few|TRBJ1-1
CASSKGVGQGANTEAFF
TGTGCCAGTAGTAAGGGGGTTGGACAGGGGGCGAACACTGAAGCTTTCTTT
>TRBV25-1|-|few|TRBJ1-1
CASSISGAIGSEAFF
TGTGCCAGCAGCATTAGTGGGGCAATAGGCTCTGAAGCTTTCTTT